The clone carrying this TCR beta chain has just a few counts. Its antigen is still unknown. Data came from immunoSEQ multiplex PCR; TCRdb stores just in-frame clones and leaves some out. This sample has hundreds of thousands of clones, with approximately 90% found just once. V was shortened by 4 bases and J by 4 bases, with 17 bases between the two germline ends. Germline V gene sequence: CDR1 SGHAT, CDR2 FQNNGV. The CDR3 spans 16 residues. This sample was included in a study of Ad26.COV2.S vaccination and SARS-CoV-2 variants. In the study overall: Donor was one of the participants in the Ad26.COV2.S arm of the COV1001 trial. Intramuscular Ad26.COV2.S doses were given once or twice, 56 days apart.

As for treatment: 15 to 20 received Ad26.COV2.S at low or high dose, single or two shots; 5 received placebo; per-sample allocation not given. The samples date from day 63 after the first vaccine or placebo injection. Whole-study results and caveats: Possible underestimation of total T cell responses by the TCR breadth and depth analyses was noted. People given the vaccine had a wider spike-specific TCR breadth than placebo recipients did.

This TCR derives from a person between 18 and 65 years old who received the Ad26.COV2.S COVID-19 vaccine or a placebo. Sequenced material: peripheral blood, taken in a trial of Ad26.COV2.S vaccine versus placebo. The chain is built from TRBV11-2 and TRBJ1-3; D gene uncertain. The chain's CDR3 is CASSSPSTSGGNTIYF. The CDR3 nucleotides are TGTGCCAGCAGCTCCCCCTCTACGAGCGGGGGAAACACCATATATTTT.